This paragraph covers one T cell receptor beta chain sequence. The data belong to a study of blood T cell repertoires in COVID-19. The data were produced by immunoSEQ multiplex PCR, yet TCRdb's version contains in-frame clones alone and is incomplete. The profile covers 150,000 to 200,000 clones, with about four fifths appearing a single time and about 14% taken by the ten largest. Germline CDR1 reads MDHEN; CDR2 reads SYDVKM. The CDR3 is 13 amino acids. The germline V and J ends were trimmed by 6 bases and 4 bases, with 12 bases remaining between them. The chain combines TRBV28 with TRBJ1-2; D gene unclear. Sequences were obtained from peripheral blood. This receptor was identified in a man between 18 and 29 years old with active or convalescent COVID-19. Written as DNA, the CDR3 is TGTGCCAGCAGGCTCAGCGGGCTCTATGGCTACACCTTC. Encoded protein: CASRLSGLYGYTF.